The next 27 T cell receptor beta chains were all read from a single sample in a study of cytomegalovirus exposure and HLA in healthy donors. Researchers ran the PCR with 60 Vbeta and 13 Jbeta primers. Here immunoSEQ multiplex PCR was the method, and the copy in TCRdb shows in-frame clones only, minus some. Here the sample spans approximately 150,000 clones, over 75% being singletons. Sequencing was performed on PBMCs. Receptors originate from a man aged 40-49 years in good health and CMV-seronegative.

This clone has more than one count but fewer than ten. The V gene is TRBV6-1, the J gene TRBJ2-3; no reliable D call. The V gene's germline CDR1 is MNHNS and CDR2 SASEGT. V was clipped by 2 bases and J by 0 bases, with 6 bases between them. CDR3 length: 14 amino acids. The CDR3 loop reads CASSEMASTDTQYF. CDR3 nucleotide sequence: TGTGCCAGCAGTGAAATGGCTAGCACAGATACGCAGTATTTT.

The genes are TRBV2 and TRBJ2-7; the match to TRBD1 covers 7 bases. The germline V gene has CDR1 SNHLY and CDR2 FYNNEI. V shed 6 bases, J shed 3 bases, and the junction held 17 bases outside the gene matches. The CDR3 contains 17 residues. The CDR3 spells CASRPGQPTFGDYEQYF. CDR3 in DNA: TGTGCCAGCAGACCGGGACAGCCTACATTTGGGGACTACGAGCAGTACTTC.

The chain links TRBV2 to TRBJ2-3, with 9 nucleotides matching TRBD2. Germline CDR1 and CDR2: SNHLY and FYNNEI. The CDR3 totals 16 residues. Trimming took 2 bases from V and 2 from J; bases not matched to a gene: 5. The CDR3 reads CASSELGGGDTDTQYF. The CDR3 nucleotides are TGTGCCAGCAGTGAACTTGGCGGGGGGGACACAGATACGCAGTATTTT.

This clone has a handful of counts. V gene TRBV28 combines with J gene TRBJ2-7, with a weak D call TRBD2 (7 bases). CDR3 size: 16 residues. CDR1 and CDR2 (germline): MDHEN, SYDVKM. Trimming left V 6 bases short and J 0 bases short, with 18 bases between. CDR3: CASSRSGGRSSYEQYF. The DNA for the CDR3 is TGTGCCAGCAGCCGATCGGGGGGCCGTAGCTCCTACGAGCAGTACTTC.

J is TRBJ2-3 and V is TRBV25-1, with TRBD2 as a possible D gene (5 bases). Germline V lookup: CDR1 MGHDK, CDR2 SYGVNS. Trimming took off 4 bases at V and 0 bases at J, with 11 bases between the two ends. The CDR3 loop spans 15 amino acids. This chain's CDR3 is CASSARRTSTDTQYF. The CDR3 DNA sequence: TGTGCCAGCAGTGCTCGGCGGACTAGCACAGATACGCAGTATTTT. The variable domain in full, completed from reference TRBV25-1 and TRBJ2-3, reads EADIYQTPRYLVIGTGKKITLECSQTMGHDKMYWYQQDPGMELHLIHYSYGVNSTEKGDLSSESTVSRIRTEHFPLTLESARPSHTSQYLCASSARRTSTDTQYFGPGTRLTVL.

This chain uses TRBV6-4 with TRBJ2-3; perhaps TRBD2 as D (5 bases). The CDR3 loop spans 15 amino acids. Germline V gene data show CDR1 as MRHNA and CDR2 as SNTAGT. The ends were cut back, 0 bases at V and 2 bases at J, with 9 bases in the middle. The CDR3: CASSDSLGDTDTQYF. CDR3 bases: TGTGCCAGCAGTGACTCTCTCGGGGACACAGATACGCAGTATTTT.

This clone appeared once. The genes are TRBV4-1 and TRBJ2-7, with 10 bases aligning to TRBD2. The V and J ends lost 4 bases and 1 base, in that order; junction bases with no gene match: 4. Germline V gene data show CDR1 as MGHRA and CDR2 as YSYEKL. This CDR3 has 15 amino acids. The chain's CDR3 is CASSLRTSGSYEQYF. As DNA, the CDR3 is TGCGCCAGCAGCCTAAGGACTAGCGGTTCCTACGAGCAGTACTTC.

This clone was recorded once. The chain couples TRBV11-2 to TRBJ2-7; 8 nucleotides agree with TRBD2. The V gene's germline CDR1 is SGHAT and CDR2 FQNNGV. With V trimmed by 5 bases and J by 3 bases, 9 bases remained unmatched. The CDR3 totals 15 residues. CDR3 amino acids: CASSQGSGRIYEQYF. CDR3 DNA: TGTGCCAGCAGCCAGGGGAGCGGGAGAATCTACGAGCAGTACTTC.

The chain combines TRBV27 with TRBJ2-5; 8 bases are shared with TRBD1. The CDR3 has 16 residues. The junction had 11 bases not matched to a gene; V was cut back by 5 bases and J by 3 bases. CDR1 is MNHEY, CDR2 SMNVEV, per germline (reference sequence). In DNA, the CDR3 is TGTGCCAGCAGTCCAAGGGGGACAGGAAATAAAGAGACCCAGTACTTC. Amino acids: CASSPRGTGNKETQYF.

V gene TRBV6-5 combines with J gene TRBJ2-3; unclear D gene. Germline V gene lookup returns CDR1 MNHEY and CDR2 SVGAGI. The V gene lost 1 base and the J gene lost 2 bases, with 10 bases spanning the gap. This CDR3 spans 15 amino acids. The CDR3 coding sequence is TGTGCCAGCAGTTACTTAATCGGGTCCACAGATACGCAGTATTTT. This sequence encodes CASSYLIGSTDTQYF.

This clone was counted between two and nine times. The gene calls are TRBV14 and TRBJ2-7; TRBD2 matches 8 bases. This CDR3 comprises 21 residues. The germline gives CDR1 SGHDN, CDR2 FVKESK. The ends lost 0 bases at V and 3 bases at J; junction bases unmatched: 22. The CDR3 DNA sequence: TGTGCCAGCAGCCAAGATCGGCCCCGGGCGGGCCTAGCGGGCCAAATCTACGAGCAGTACTTC. Translated, it gives CASSQDRPRAGLAGQIYEQYF. Full variable domain (outside the CDR3, taken from reference TRBV14 and TRBJ2-7): EAGVTQFPSHSVIEKGQTVTLRCDPISGHDNLYWYRRVMGKEIKFLLHFVKESKQDESGMPNNRFLAERTGGTYSTLKVQPAELEDSGVYFCASSQDRPRAGLAGQIYEQYFGPGTRLTVT.

This chain joins TRBV7-9 and TRBJ2-5, with 10 nucleotides matching TRBD2. TRBJ2-7 matches the DNA end more closely, so the J call is doubtful. CDR1 SEHNR and CDR2 FQNEAQ come from the germline V gene (reference sequence). There are 16 residues in the CDR3. The CDR3: CASSLAGLAVYYEQYF. The DNA of the CDR3 is TGTGCCAGCAGCTTAGCCGGACTAGCGGTTTATTACGAGCAGTACTTC.

The J gene is TRBJ2-1, the V gene TRBV27; 7 nucleotides line up with TRBD2. Trimming took 6 bases from V and 4 from J; bases not matched to a gene: 9. CDR1 is MNHEY and CDR2 is SMNVEV in the germline V gene (reference sequence). This CDR3 contains 15 residues. CDR3 in amino acids: CASSQWGEGYNEQFF. CDR3 DNA sequence: TGTGCCAGCAGCCAATGGGGGGAGGGTTACAATGAGCAGTTCTTC.

The chain joins TRBV11-2 to TRBJ2-5; 11 positions agree with TRBD2. CDR3 length: 16 amino acids. With 4 bases clipped from V and 5 bases from J, the junction kept 9 bases outside the gene matches. Per the germline V gene, CDR1 is SGHAT and CDR2 is FQNNGV. CDR3 bases: TGTGCCAGCAGCTCATCCCTAGCGGGGGGACGGGAGACCCAGTACTTC. Its protein product is CASSSSLAGGRETQYF.

The chain has TRBV19 and TRBJ1-5, with TRBD1 identical over 9 bases. This CDR3 is built from 16 residues. The V and J ends lost 5 bases and 3 bases, in that order; junction bases with no gene match: 8. Germline CDR1 is LNHDA and CDR2 is SQIVND (reference sequence). In DNA, the CDR3 is TGTGCCAGTAGTGTCACGGGACAGGGAGACAATCAGCCCCAGCATTTT. Its translation: CASSVTGQGDNQPQHF.

CDR3 DNA sequence: TGTGCCAGCAGCAGAAGAAACCGACAGGGGGAGGAGGGAACCCTTCGCACAGATACGCAGTATTTT. This sequence encodes CASSRRNRQGEEGTLRTDTQYF. The chain recombines TRBV21-1 with TRBJ2-3; TRBD1 is taken as the D call from the table, unchecked against the DNA. TRBV21-1 is noted as a pseudogene. The CDR3 runs to 22 residues.

Notes on this clone: Other DNA sequences within the sample encode an identical CDR3. This chain links TRBV5-6 with TRBJ1-5; TRBD1 matches at 9 bases. Germline trimming cut 3 bases from V and 3 bases from J; bases unmatched to any gene: 7. The germline V gene encodes CDR1 SGHDT and CDR2 YYEEEE. This CDR3 has 16 residues. The CDR3 reads CASSWGGQGLNQPQHF. CDR3 in DNA: TGTGCCAGCAGCTGGGGGGGACAGGGTCTCAATCAGCCCCAGCATTTT.

This chain connects TRBV2 to TRBJ2-5; D unresolved. Germline CDR1 is SNHLY and CDR2 is FYNNEI. V lost 4 bases and J lost 5, with 17 bases in between. This CDR3 region has 15 residues. The CDR3 DNA sequence: TGTGCCAGCAGTGGAAACCGGGTTAGCCAGGAGACCCAGTACTTC. Amino acid sequence: CASSGNRVSQETQYF.

V and J are TRBV9 and TRBJ2-5, with D unclear. Trimming left V 6 bases short and J 7 bases short, with 13 bases between. This CDR3 comprises 12 residues. Germline lookup yields CDR1 SGDLS and CDR2 YYNGEE. The CDR3 is CASISLPGTQYF. CDR3 coding DNA: TGTGCCAGCATCTCCCTCCCCGGGACCCAGTACTTC.

The V and J genes are TRBV7-9 and TRBJ2-5, with 8 positions matching TRBD2. With the DNA end fitting TRBJ2-7 better, the J assignment may be wrong. This CDR3 region has 15 residues. The germline V gene encodes CDR1 SEHNR and CDR2 FQNEAQ (reference sequence). The CDR3 nucleotides are TGTGCCAGCAACAACGGGGGACTAGGGGACTACGAGCAGTACTTC. Protein product: CASNNGGLGDYEQYF.

CDR3 amino acids: CASSLYLAGNEQYF. CDR3 nucleotide sequence: TGTGCCAGCAGCTTGTATCTAGCGGGGAACGAGCAGTACTTC. The chain has TRBV7-2 and TRBJ2-7; 9 positions match TRBD2. In germline, CDR1 is SGHTA, CDR2 FQGNSA. The CDR3 has 14 amino acids. Trimming at V came to 3 bases and at J to 5 bases, leaving 5 bases not matched to a gene.

V usage is TRBV29-1 and J usage is TRBJ2-1, with D possibly matching TRBD2 (6 bases). The V end lost 7 bases, the J end lost 6 bases, and 22 bases lay between the germline ends. CDR3 size: 15 residues. The germline V gene encodes CDR1 SQVTM and CDR2 ANQGSEA. CDR3 in amino acids: CSGLPPGLLINEQFF. DNA of the CDR3: TGCAGCGGCCTTCCACCGGGACTCCTCATCAATGAGCAGTTCTTC.

The gene calls are TRBV7-2 and TRBJ2-7, with TRBD1 matching 7 bases. This CDR3 comprises 13 residues. Looked up from germline, CDR1 is SGHTA and CDR2 is FQGNSA. The V gene end was trimmed by 4 bases and the J gene end by 4 bases; junction bases not matched to a gene: 4. In DNA, the CDR3 is TGTGCCAGCAGCTCGACAGGGTTTTACGAGCAGTACTTC. Its translation: CASSSTGFYEQYF.

The chain combines TRBV30 with TRBJ1-5; D perhaps matches TRBD1 (6 bases). This CDR3 region has 15 residues. Germline V lookup: CDR1 GTSNPN, CDR2 SVGIG (reference sequence). Trimming removed 3 bases from V and 2 bases from J, with 14 bases in between. The chain's CDR3 is CAWRKQGRGNQPQHF. CDR3 in DNA: TGTGCCTGGAGAAAACAGGGTCGGGGCAATCAGCCCCAGCATTTT. The whole variable domain, remainder taken from reference TRBV30 and TRBJ1-5, is SQTIHQWPATLVQPVGSPLSLECTVEGTSNPNLYWYRQAAGRGLQLLFYSVGIGQISSEVPQNLSASRPQDRQFILSSKKLLLSDSGFYLCAWRKQGRGNQPQHFGDGTRLSIL.

The rearrangement links TRBV27 to TRBJ2-7; 7 bases agree with TRBD1. The junction had 4 bases not matched to a gene; V was cut back by 3 bases and J by 5 bases. This CDR3 is built from 13 residues. CDR1 is MNHEY, CDR2 SMNVEV, per germline (reference sequence). In DNA form, the CDR3 reads TGTGCCAGCAGTTTCGGACAGGCAAACGAGCAGTACTTC. Encoded protein: CASSFGQANEQYF.

This chain uses TRBV19 with TRBJ1-5; D is uncertain. Germline V gene lookup returns CDR1 LNHDA and CDR2 SQIVND (reference sequence). This CDR3 spans 14 amino acids. Trimming left V 8 bases short and J 1 base short, with 12 bases between. The CDR3 DNA reads as TGTGCCAGTTGGCACCGGGGAAGCAATCAGCCCCAGCATTTT. Translation gives CASWHRGSNQPQHF.

In nucleotides, the CDR3 is TGTGCCAGCCTTCTCGGGTTGGCTGGGGAGCTGTTTTTT. This sequence encodes CASLLGLAGELFF. The V call is TRBV11-2, the J call TRBJ2-2; D uncertain. V dropped 8 bases and J dropped 8 bases, with 15 bases sitting between them. This CDR3 is built from 13 residues. From germline, CDR1 is SGHAT and CDR2 FQNNGV. Filled out from reference TRBV11-2 and TRBJ2-2, the complete variable domain reads EAGVAQSPRYKIIEKRQSVAFWCNPISGHATLYWYQQILGQGPKLLIQFQNNGVVDDSQLPKDRFSAERLKGVDSTLKIQPAKLEDSAVYLCASLLGLAGELFFGEGSRLTVL.